This TCR beta chain was retrieved from a study of radiotherapy plus CTLA-4 blockade in lung cancer. Sequencing used immunoSEQ multiplex PCR; TCRdb keeps in-frame clones, though not all of them. Among tens of thousands of clones listed, more than 75% were seen once. Study-wide findings and caveats: Blood saw expansion of tumor-derived TCR clones after radiotherapy plus ipilimumab.

This CDR3 region has 17 residues. Germline CDR1 KGHSH, CDR2 LQKENI. Concerning this clone itself: Its antigen remains unidentified.

The chain carries TRBV18 and TRBJ2-5, with a tentative D call TRBD2 (6 bases). The closer fit of TRBJ2-7 to the DNA end suggests the J call may be wrong. This clonotype was obtained from a human donor with non-small cell lung cancer who had a complete response to radiotherapy plus ipilimumab. Specimen: peripheral blood, collected from a patient treated with radiotherapy plus ipilimumab. As DNA, the CDR3 is TGTGCCAGCTCACCTCGGAGCGGGCTCTCGGGATACTACGAGCAGTACTTC. The encoded protein is CASSPRSGLSGYYEQYF.